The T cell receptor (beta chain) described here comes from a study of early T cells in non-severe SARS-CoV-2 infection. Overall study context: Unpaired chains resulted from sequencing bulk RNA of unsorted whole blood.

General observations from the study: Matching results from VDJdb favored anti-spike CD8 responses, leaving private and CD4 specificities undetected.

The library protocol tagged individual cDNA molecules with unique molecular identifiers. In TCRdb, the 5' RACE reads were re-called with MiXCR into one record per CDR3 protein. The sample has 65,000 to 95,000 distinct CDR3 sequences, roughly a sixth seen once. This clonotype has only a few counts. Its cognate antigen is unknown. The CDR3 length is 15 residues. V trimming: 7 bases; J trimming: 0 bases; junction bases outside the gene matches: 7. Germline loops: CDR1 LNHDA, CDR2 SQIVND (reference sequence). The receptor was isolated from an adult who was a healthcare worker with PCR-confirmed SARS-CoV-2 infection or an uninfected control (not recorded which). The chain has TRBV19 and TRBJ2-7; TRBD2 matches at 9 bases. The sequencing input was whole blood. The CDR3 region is CASTPDSGSSYEQYF. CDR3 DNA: TGTGCCAGTACCCCGGATAGCGGGAGCTCCTACGAGCAGTACTTC.